This entry lists 22 T cell receptor beta chains sequenced from one sample in a study of PD-1 blockade in classical Hodgkin lymphoma. Clones were read by immunoSEQ multiplex PCR, and TCRdb kept only the in-frame ones, dropping some. In the table there are 90,000 to 100,000 clones, roughly 89% of which are singletons. Exposure to brentuximab vedotin varied, and each patient had relapsed following autologous stem cell transplantation. The material sequenced was peripheral blood mononuclear cells (PBMCs), taken before the second cycle of nivolumab. The receptors come from a human donor with classical Hodgkin lymphoma.

A few counts support this clone. J is TRBJ1-6 and V is TRBV6-5; 8 nucleotides agree with TRBD1. Unmatched junction bases numbered 2, after V lost 2 bases and J lost 8 bases. The CDR3 covers 14 residues. CDR1 is MNHEY, CDR2 SVGAGI, per germline. The CDR3 DNA is TGTGCCAGCAGTTACGGACAGGGTGATTCACCCCTCCACTTT. Its protein is CASSYGQGDSPLHF.

V gene TRBV2 combines with J gene TRBJ2-1, with D perhaps TRBD1 (6 bases). Germline V gene lookup returns CDR1 SNHLY and CDR2 FYNNEI. Trimming cost V 3 bases and J 8 bases, with 8 bases left between them. CDR3 length: 12 residues. The chain's CDR3 is CASSESGDEQFF. The CDR3 bases are TGTGCCAGCAGTGAGTCAGGGGATGAGCAGTTCTTC.

This sequence joins TRBV29-1 and TRBJ1-5; D perhaps matches TRBD1 (5 bases). Per germline, CDR1 SQVTM and CDR2 ANQGSEA. CDR3 size: 14 residues. The V gene lost 5 bases and the J gene lost 2 bases, with 13 bases spanning the gap. CDR3 DNA sequence: TGCAGCGTTAGGTGCAGGGCTGGCAATCAGCCCCAGCATTTT. Protein product: CSVRCRAGNQPQHF.

This clone was detected only a few times. The CDR3 region is CASSPGGGTDTQYF. The CDR3 DNA follows: TGTGCCAGCAGCCCGGGGGGCGGCACAGATACGCAGTATTTT. The chain links TRBV7-9 to TRBJ2-3; D perhaps matches TRBD2 (7 bases). Looked up from germline, CDR1 is SEHNR and CDR2 is FQNEAQ (reference sequence). This CDR3 spans 14 amino acids. V shed 5 bases and J shed 1 base, with 10 bases lying between them.

The chain is built from TRBV7-3 and TRBJ1-5; D remains unclear. V lost 2 bases and J 7 bases, leaving 9 bases between the germline ends. CDR1 and CDR2 (germline): SGHTA, FQGTGA. The CDR3 runs to 13 residues. The chain's CDR3 is CASSLAGSQPQHF. For the CDR3, the DNA is TGTGCCAGCAGCTTAGCGGGTTCGCAGCCCCAGCATTTT.

This clone was seen only once. The chain has TRBV7-8 and TRBJ2-5; no firm D call. Germline V gene lookup returns CDR1 SGHVS and CDR2 FQNEAQ. This CDR3 has 15 amino acids. V lost 5 bases, J lost 3 bases, and 16 bases lay in between. The CDR3 spells CASSPAAPPKETQYF. In nucleotides, the CDR3 is TGTGCCAGCAGCCCAGCAGCTCCGCCCAAAGAGACCCAGTACTTC.

This clone occurred many times. The chain is built from TRBV2 and TRBJ2-7, with 8 bases matching TRBD2. CDR1 and CDR2 (germline): SNHLY, FYNNEI. There are 13 residues in the CDR3. Germline trimming cut 9 bases from V and 4 bases from J; bases unmatched to any gene: 8. The DNA for the CDR3 is TGTGCCAGTGTAGCGGGACTAGGTTACGAGCAGTACTTC. Its translation is CASVAGLGYEQYF. Using reference TRBV2 and TRBJ2-7 for the parts outside the CDR3, the full variable domain is EPEVTQTPSHQVTQMGQEVILRCVPISNHLYFYWYRQILGQKVEFLVSFYNNEISEKSEIFDDQFSVERPDGSNFTLKIRSTKLEDSAMYFCASVAGLGYEQYFGPGTRLTVT.

The rearrangement links TRBV11-2 to TRBJ2-3; D tentatively fits TRBD1 or TRBD2 (5 bases each). Per germline, CDR1 SGHAT and CDR2 FQNNGV. The CDR3 consists of 16 residues. V was clipped by 1 base and J by 0 bases, with 11 bases between them. The CDR3 loop reads CASSLAPGASTDTQYF. The CDR3 coding sequence is TGTGCCAGCAGCTTAGCCCCCGGGGCTAGCACAGATACGCAGTATTTT.

The gene calls are TRBV6-1 and TRBJ1-6; D is ambiguous. Deletions cut 4 bases from V and 8 bases from J, with 15 bases between. The CDR3 is 15 amino acids. Germline lookup yields CDR1 MNHNS and CDR2 SASEGT. The CDR3 reads CASSAQRGRDSPLHF. Here the CDR3 DNA reads TGTGCCAGCAGTGCCCAACGGGGAAGGGATTCACCCCTCCACTTT.

This chain joins TRBV6-5 and TRBJ1-6; a possible D gene is TRBD1 (5 bases). V lost 2 bases and J lost 13, with 21 bases in between. This CDR3 region has 16 residues. The germline CDR1 and CDR2 sequences are MNHEY and SVGAGI. CDR3 in amino acids: CASSYDMGPLVSPLHF. CDR3 DNA sequence: TGTGCCAGCAGTTACGATATGGGGCCGTTGGTATCCCCCCTCCACTTT.

In this sample, this clone turned up a few times. The V call is TRBV5-6, the J call TRBJ2-7, with D perhaps matching TRBD1 or TRBD2 (5 bases each). V was pared by 4 bases and J by 0 bases, with 11 bases between. The CDR3 spans 14 residues. Germline CDR1 is SGHDT and CDR2 is YYEEEE. CDR3 sequence (DNA): TGTGCCAGCAGCACCGCAGGGAGCTCCTACGAGCAGTACTTC. Translating gives CASSTAGSSYEQYF. The entire variable domain, with the rest obtained from reference TRBV5-6 and TRBJ2-7, is as follows: DAGVTQSPTHLIKTRGQQVTLRCSPKSGHDTVSWYQQALGQGPQFIFQYYEEEERQRGNFPDRFSGHQFPNYSSELNVNALLLGDSALYLCASSTAGSSYEQYFGPGTRLTVT.

The chain combines TRBV20-1 with TRBJ2-7; the D is unclear. The CDR3 consists of 11 residues. Looked up from germline, CDR1 is DFQATT and CDR2 is SNEGSKA (reference sequence). V was cut by 3 bases and J by 4 bases, with 7 bases left in between. CDR3 sequence (DNA): TGCAGTGCTAGTGGCAATTACGAGCAGTACTTC. As protein: CSASGNYEQYF.

The chain combines TRBV18 with TRBJ2-5, with 7 bases lining up with TRBD2. Germline V gene sequence: CDR1 KGHSH, CDR2 LQKENI. The CDR3 loop spans 13 amino acids. The V segment lost 4 bases and the J segment 2 bases; nucleotides outside the gene matches: 1. Here the CDR3 DNA reads TGTGCCAGCTCACGGACTAGTCAAGAGACCCAGTACTTC. Translation: CASSRTSQETQYF.

V is TRBV15 and J is TRBJ2-3; 7 nucleotides line up with TRBD1. The CDR3 is 16 residues long. CDR1 and CDR2 (germline): LNHNV, YYDKDF (reference sequence). V lost 3 bases, J lost 1 base, and 7 bases stayed unmatched. The CDR3, as DNA: TGTGCCACCAGCAGTGACAGGGCCCTAGGCACAGATACGCAGTATTTT. Its protein is CATSSDRALGTDTQYF.

This clone was counted a few times. V and J are TRBV4-1 and TRBJ2-2, with D unresolved. CDR1 is MGHRA and CDR2 is YSYEKL in the germline V gene. V was shortened by 4 bases and J by 7 bases, with 10 bases between the two germline ends. The CDR3 length is 13 residues. The CDR3 region is CASSPLVGGELFF. The CDR3 region has the DNA TGCGCCAGCAGCCCCCTCGTGGGCGGGGAGCTGTTTTTT.

This chain joins TRBV27 and TRBJ2-3; 7 bases agree with TRBD2. This CDR3 spans 18 amino acids. Germline V gene data show CDR1 as MNHEY and CDR2 as SMNVEV (reference sequence). Trimming at V came to 3 bases and at J to 2 bases, leaving 14 bases not matched to a gene. In DNA, the CDR3 is TGTGCCAGCAGTTTTACGTTTGCGGGAGACCCCCCCACAGATACGCAGTATTTT. Its protein is CASSFTFAGDPPTDTQYF.

The chain links TRBV5-1 to TRBJ2-2; the match to TRBD1 covers 9 bases. The CDR3 is 15 amino acids. Germline CDR1 is SGHRS and CDR2 is YFSETQ. The J segment lost 4 bases and the V segment lost 4 bases, leaving 5 bases of the junction unmatched. CDR3 sequence: CASSPGQGSTGELFF. The CDR3 DNA reads TGCGCCAGCAGCCCGGGACAGGGAAGCACCGGGGAGCTGTTTTTT. The full variable domain, rest sourced from reference TRBV5-1 and TRBJ2-2, is KAGVTQTPRYLIKTRGQQVTLSCSPISGHRSVSWYQQTPGQGLQFLFEYFSETQRNKGNFPGRFSGRQFSNSRSEMNVSTLELGDSALYLCASSPGQGSTGELFFGEGSRLTVL.

The DNA for the CDR3 is TGTGCCAGCAGCCCACGACTGGATAACGGCTACGAGCAGTACTTC. Its protein is CASSPRLDNGYEQYF. This chain joins TRBV5-5 and TRBJ2-7; D gene uncertain. Trimming pared 4 bases from V and 3 bases from J, leaving 17 bases between. The length of the CDR3 is 15 residues. Germline V gene lookup returns CDR1 SGHKS and CDR2 YYEKEE (reference sequence).

The rearrangement links TRBV28 to TRBJ2-7; D is perhaps TRBD2 (7 bases). The CDR3 extends over 15 amino acids. The germline V and J ends were trimmed by 5 bases and 2 bases, with 16 bases remaining between them. The germline V gene has CDR1 MDHEN and CDR2 SYDVKM. The CDR3 DNA reads as TGTGCCAGCAGTCCCCGCGGGGGCATCCCCTACGAGCAGTACTTC. Its protein is CASSPRGGIPYEQYF.

The rearrangement uses TRBV28 and TRBJ2-6, with a possible D match to TRBD1 (5 bases). This CDR3 has 15 amino acids. Per germline, CDR1 MDHEN and CDR2 SYDVKM. The V gene lost 2 bases and the J gene lost 3 bases, with 8 bases spanning the gap. In nucleotides, the CDR3 is TGTGCCAGCAGTTTAAGGGGAATTGGGGCCAACGTCCTGACTTTC. Amino acid sequence: CASSLRGIGANVLTF. Together with reference TRBV28 and TRBJ2-6, the CDR3 gives the full variable domain: DVKVTQSSRYLVKRTGEKVFLECVQDMDHENMFWYRQDPGLGLRLIYFSYDVKMKEKGDIPEGYSVSREKKERFSLILESASTNQTSMYLCASSLRGIGANVLTFGAGSRLTVL.

This clone has a handful of counts. In DNA form, the CDR3 reads TGCAGCGTCGCTAGCGGGAGCGGCGGGGAGCTGTTTTTT. Protein sequence: CSVASGSGGELFF. The chain has TRBV29-1 and TRBJ2-2, with 10 bases lining up with TRBD2. The V segment lost 6 bases and the J segment 7 bases; nucleotides outside the gene matches: 5. From germline, CDR1 is SQVTM and CDR2 ANQGSEA. This CDR3 comprises 13 residues.

J is TRBJ1-5 and V is TRBV30; unclear D gene. V was cut by 5 bases and J by 5 bases, with 16 bases left in between. CDR3 length: 14 residues. Germline loops: CDR1 GTSNPN, CDR2 SVGIG (reference sequence). The CDR3 region is CAWDYGSAHQPQHF. The DNA of the CDR3 is TGTGCCTGGGATTACGGGTCAGCCCATCAGCCCCAGCATTTT.